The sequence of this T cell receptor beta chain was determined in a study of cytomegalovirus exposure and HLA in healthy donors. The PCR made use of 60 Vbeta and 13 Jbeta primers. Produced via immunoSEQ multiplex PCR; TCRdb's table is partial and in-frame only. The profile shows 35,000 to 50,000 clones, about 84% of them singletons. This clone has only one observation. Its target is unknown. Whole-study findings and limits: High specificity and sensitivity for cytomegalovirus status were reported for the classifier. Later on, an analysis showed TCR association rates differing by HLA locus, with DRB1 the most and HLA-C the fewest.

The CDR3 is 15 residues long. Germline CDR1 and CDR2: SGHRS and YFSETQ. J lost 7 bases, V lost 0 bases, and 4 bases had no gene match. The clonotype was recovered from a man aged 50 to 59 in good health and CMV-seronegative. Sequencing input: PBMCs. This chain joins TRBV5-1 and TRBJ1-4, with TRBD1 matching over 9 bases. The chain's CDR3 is CASSLAGTGLEKLFF. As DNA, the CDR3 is TGCGCCAGCAGCTTGGCCGGGACAGGGCTTGAAAAACTGTTTTTT.